These T cell receptor beta chains were read from a single sample in a study of blood T cell repertoires in COVID-19. The method was immunoSEQ multiplex PCR; TCRdb's version includes in-frame clones alone and lacks a portion of them. In the table there are 170,000 or so clones, roughly 88% of which are singletons. The sample consisted of peripheral blood. These TCRs come from a woman aged 55-69 years with acute or convalescent COVID-19. The CDR3 runs from the conserved cysteine through the conserved F or W. Each record gives: clone size, V gene, J gene, CDR3 protein. Where a row states a size, it is once, few, many or the class of an expanded clone; other rows omit it.

.,TRBV11-2,TRBJ2-6,CASSTPQGVAGANVLTF
once,TRBV3-1/TRBV3-2,TRBJ1-2,CASSQDSGGKSGYTF
.,TRBV6-4,TRBJ2-1,CASSDRGRGDEQFF
.,TRBV6-6,TRBJ1-5,CASQDRTWEPQHF
.,TRBV27,TRBJ2-5,CASRSGTGGETQYF
.,TRBV7-9,TRBJ1-3,CASSLGGSSGNTIYF
.,TRBV4-3,TRBJ1-5,CASSQDLRSNQPQHF
.,TRBV6-6,TRBJ2-1,CASSPPGWLAGGGVNEQFF
.,TRBV7-9,TRBJ1-1,CASSRTGPYTEAFF
.,TRBV4-2,TRBJ1-4,CASSQAFSATNEKLFF
.,TRBV7-9,TRBJ1-5,CASSLDSGQMYSNQPQHF
.,TRBV7-9,TRBJ2-5,CASSLQNSFQETQYF
.,TRBV28,TRBJ2-1,CASSLPGANPYNEQFF
.,TRBV11-3,TRBJ2-2,CASSLGGAGELFF
.,TRBV11-3,TRBJ2-5,CASSFGTSPVTQYF